This T cell receptor beta chain derives from a study of blood T cell repertoires in COVID-19 (TCRdb year 2020). Study-level background: Samples from collaborators originated in the United States, Italy and Spain and spanned both the acute and convalescent phases of COVID-19. Sample metadata almost always included a de-identified subject ID, COVID-19 status, age in years and sex. The repertoires were released in a freely available public database meant as a resource for research on the immune response to SARS-CoV-2. Subjects who had been exposed to COVID-19, were actively infected with it, or had recovered from it provided the deeply sampled blood TCRbeta repertoires that made up the dataset. Samples were obtained from the ongoing ImmuneRACE study (first 160 participants) and from 1,200 or so subjects provided by 6 global collaborators. HLA class I and class II types, where available, came from metadata supplied by the sample provider rather than from assay-based typing. The prospective study material was composed of cDNA or gDNA derived from T cells, B-cell-depleted T cells, or PBMCs. The paper as a whole reports these results and caveats: The amount of clinical and demographic metadata varied by source and participant and was provided uncurated.

Whole blood was collected in K2EDTA tubes by collaborating institutions according to the institutions' own protocols. Collaborator samples were shipped for TCRbeta analysis as frozen whole blood, isolated PBMCs, or DNA extracted from either sample type. As concerns this clone: There is no known antigen for this receptor. No per-base quality is available; no much larger clone lies one base away.

There are 15 amino acids in the CDR3, from cysteine to phenylalanine inclusive. Only CDR3 DNA remains: 45 bases, in frame from the first base. The germline V gene specifies ENHRY as CDR1 and SYGVKD as CDR2. At the junction V is shortened by 4 bases and J by 4 bases; bases outside the gene matches: 9. TCRbeta CDR3 regions were amplified from genomic DNA using the immunoSEQ Assay, a bias-controlled multiplex PCR. In the paper's pipeline: Within the assay, amplification of reference gene primers was used to estimate how many nucleated cells each sample contained. To quantify the absolute abundance of each unique TCRbeta CDR3 rearrangement, sequence reads were collapsed and filtered. For each sample, productive Simpson clonality was calculated as the square root of Simpson's diversity index across productive rearrangements. In TCRdb, the immuneACCESS table is reduced to in-frame sequences with V and J assigned. These tables do not hold every clone; where another copy was compared, an unresolved V gene accounts for under half, and the others remain unexplained. V and J calls and clone size are those listed in that table; D and trimming were worked out from the DNA. The sample data list about 400,000 clones, and about 89% of these were observed just once. The ten largest clones take up roughly 1.2% of the sample.

This TCR derives from a middle-aged man with acute or convalescent COVID-19. Material: peripheral blood. Here the chain combines TRBV10-3 and TRBJ2-7, with 8 junctional bases fitting TRBD1. CDR3 loop: CAISGQGAFHYEQYF. DNA sequence: TGTGCCATCAGTGGTCAGGGGGCTTTTCATTACGAGCAGTACTTC.